A single sample gave rise to the 9 T cell receptor beta chains below, sequenced in a study of T cell clonotyping in hematopoietic cell transplantation (dated by TCRdb to about 2021). The library came from the immunoSEQ multiplex PCR assay. TCRdb stores this immuneACCESS table with in-frame sequences only. Part of the clones is absent; in the studies checked, under half of the shortfall reflects unresolved V genes, and no reason is known for the rest. The sample includes thousands of clones, with approximately 95% observed a single time. The top ten hold almost 0.95% of the sample. Taken with the paper, the label for time point translates to: 30 days after allo-HCT. The input for sequencing was PBMCs, taken 30 days after allogeneic stem cell transplant. These receptor sequences come from a male patient aged 45 to 59 who had an allogeneic stem cell transplant from a related donor, so the T cells may come from the graft donor. Some clones in this sample may be carry-over from other donors' samples.

V and J are TRBV19 and TRBJ1-1; D perhaps matches TRBD1 (5 bases). The V and J ends lost 6 bases and 7 bases respectively, with 18 bases between them. Germline V gene data show CDR1 as LNHDA and CDR2 as SQIVND (reference sequence). The CDR3 extends over 14 amino acids. CDR3 loop: CASRSDRNLGEAFF. CDR3 coding DNA: TGTGCCAGTAGATCCGACAGAAACCTCGGTGAAGCTTTCTTT.

This chain joins TRBV23-1 and TRBJ1-5; 9 nucleotides match TRBD1. TRBV23-1 is an open reading frame, and its role is uncertain. The ends lost 0 bases at V and 5 bases at J; junction bases unmatched: 5. The CDR3 covers 16 residues. The chain's CDR3 is CASSQSGGQGYQPQHF. CDR3 coding DNA: TGCGCCAGCAGTCAATCGGGGGGACAGGGATATCAGCCCCAGCATTTT.

The chain joins TRBV6-5 to TRBJ1-2; D unresolved. CDR3 length equals 11 residues. V was pared by 7 bases and J by 6 bases, with 9 bases between. Looked up from germline, CDR1 is MNHEY and CDR2 is SVGAGI. CDR3 loop: CASTSGDGYTF. The CDR3 nucleotides read TGTGCCAGCACTTCCGGGGATGGCTACACCTTC.

The J gene is TRBJ2-7, the V gene TRBV6-5; D perhaps matches TRBD2 (5 bases). Trimming shortened V by 4 bases and J by 6 bases, and 10 bases separated the two germline ends. The germline gives CDR1 MNHEY, CDR2 SVGAGI. This CDR3 spans 12 amino acids. Written as DNA, the CDR3 is TGTGCCAGCAGTTTTCGGGAATCCGAGCAGTACTTC. Its protein product is CASSFRESEQYF.

The genes are TRBV19 and TRBJ1-5; D gene uncertain. The V end was cut by 7 bases, the J end by 0 bases, with 22 bases between. Germline lookup yields CDR1 LNHDA and CDR2 SQIVND (reference sequence). This CDR3 comprises 18 residues. The CDR3 loop is CASTPPQYSTYSNQPQHF. CDR3 coding DNA: TGTGCCAGTACCCCGCCACAATACAGTACATATAGCAATCAGCCCCAGCATTTT.

The chain carries TRBV7-7 and TRBJ2-5; D may match TRBD1 or TRBD2 (5 bases each). V was shortened by 5 bases and J by 5 bases, with 15 bases between the two germline ends. This CDR3 region has 14 residues. Germline CDR1 and CDR2: SSHAT and FNYEAQ (reference sequence). The CDR3 loop reads CASSHTGAGETQYF. The CDR3 DNA reads as TGTGCCAGCAGCCACACCGGGGCCGGCGAGACCCAGTACTTC.

The chain uses TRBV7-9 and TRBJ1-2, with D possibly being TRBD1 (6 bases). V lost 2 bases, J lost 4 bases, and 14 bases lay in between. Germline-derived CDR1 and CDR2 are SEHNR and FQNEAQ (reference sequence). The CDR3 totals 15 residues. Written as DNA, the CDR3 is TGTGCCAGCAGCTTACCCTCCCGGGACACCTATGGCTACACCTTC. Protein product: CASSLPSRDTYGYTF.

The chain uses TRBV7-9 and TRBJ2-7, with D perhaps given as TRBD1 or TRBD2 (5 bases each). Germline values: CDR1 SEHNR, CDR2 FQNEAQ (reference sequence). This CDR3 region has 14 residues. The V and J ends lost 5 bases and 2 bases respectively, with 13 bases between them. This CDR3 is CASSLGPGAYEQYF. DNA of the CDR3: TGTGCCAGCAGCCTGGGACCTGGCGCCTACGAGCAGTACTTC.

This chain links TRBV2 with TRBJ1-2; no reliable D call. Trimming removed 7 bases at V and 3 bases at J, with 18 bases between. CDR1 is SNHLY, CDR2 FYNNEI, per germline. CDR3 length: 15 residues. CDR3 nucleotide sequence: TGTGCCAGCAATCCCCCTGGCGAGTCCCACTATGGCTACACCTTC. Translation: CASNPPGESHYGYTF.